These 32 T cell receptor beta chains were all obtained from the same sample, sequenced in a study of response to subunit inactivated influenza vaccine. Using its own MiXCR run on the RT-PCR reads, TCRdb lists one record per CDR3 protein. Among more than 400,000 distinct CDR3 sequences, roughly 9.8% were seen once, and the ten largest hold about 12%. This sample comprised PBMCs from blood, obtained 45 days after vaccination. The receptor set was obtained from a man aged 45-65 years who received an inactivated influenza vaccine.

The chain links TRBV23-1 to TRBJ2-1; TRBD2 matches at 7 bases. Being an ORF, TRBV23-1 has a function that is uncertain. CDR3 length: 16 residues. The V gene end was trimmed by 1 base and the J gene end by 3 bases; junction bases not matched to a gene: 6. CDR3 sequence: CASSQFVRGDYNEQFF. DNA for the CDR3: TGCGCCAGCAGTCAATTTGTTCGGGGGGACTACAATGAGCAGTTCTTC.

The sample holds many counts of this clonotype. J is TRBJ2-2 and V is TRBV7-9, with D possibly TRBD1 on 5 matching bases. V was trimmed by 5 bases and J by 5 bases, leaving 21 bases between them. The CDR3 is made up of 17 amino acids. Germline V lookup: CDR1 SEHNR, CDR2 FQNEAQ (reference sequence). CDR3 region: CASSPPRTRGWTGELFF. DNA of the CDR3: TGTGCCAGCAGCCCGCCCAGGACAAGGGGTTGGACCGGGGAGCTGTTTTTT.

This clonotype has at least ten counts. The genes are TRBV7-2 and TRBJ2-7; 9 positions match TRBD1. The CDR3 extends over 17 amino acids. CDR1 SGHTA and CDR2 FQGNSA come from the germline V gene. V gave up 5 bases and J gave up 6 bases; unmatched junction bases: 17. The CDR3 region is CASSHNPPGQGASEQYF. In nucleotides, the CDR3 is TGTGCCAGCAGCCACAACCCTCCGGGACAGGGTGCGTCCGAGCAGTACTTC.

This clonotype was counted a few times. V and J are TRBV7-8 and TRBJ2-7; 8 bases agree with TRBD1. CDR1 SGHVS and CDR2 FQNEAQ come from the germline V gene. Trimming cost V 2 bases and J 5 bases; bases outside gene matches: 14. The CDR3 length is 17 residues. In nucleotides, the CDR3 is TGTGCCAGCAGCTTACCGAACCGAAGGACAGGGAATCACGAGCAGTACTTC. Translation: CASSLPNRRTGNHEQYF.

The sample holds a few counts of this clonotype. This chain uses TRBV20-1 with TRBJ2-2; D uncertain. This CDR3 region has 11 residues. Trimming left V 3 bases short and J 4 bases short, with 3 bases between. Germline lookup yields CDR1 DFQATT and CDR2 SNEGSKA (reference sequence). The CDR3 spells CSARVTGELFF. CDR3 nucleotide sequence: TGCAGTGCTAGGGTCACCGGGGAGCTGTTTTTT.

This clonotype has a count of ten or more. This chain joins TRBV20-1 and TRBJ2-5; 7 bases fit TRBD1. CDR3 size: 14 residues. Trimming at V came to 5 bases and at J to 2 bases, leaving 8 bases not matched to a gene. Germline CDR1 and CDR2: DFQATT and SNEGSKA (reference sequence). The CDR3 bases are TGCAGTGCTCTAGGGGGCAAAGTACAAGAGACCCAGTACTTC. Protein sequence: CSALGGKVQETQYF.

This clonotype was detected many times. The chain links TRBV5-6 to TRBJ2-5; no definite D call. V lost 6 bases and J lost 5, with 17 bases in between. The germline CDR1 and CDR2 sequences are SGHDT and YYEEEE. This CDR3 has 14 amino acids. The CDR3 loop is CASNPFRKVETQYF. CDR3 nucleotide sequence: TGTGCCAGCAACCCCTTCCGGAAGGTGGAGACCCAGTACTTC.

The table lists this clonotype with a few counts. V is TRBV9 and J is TRBJ2-3, with 9 bases matching TRBD2. This CDR3 is built from 14 residues. Per germline, CDR1 SGDLS and CDR2 YYNGEE. Unmatched junction bases numbered 5, after V lost 3 bases and J lost 6 bases. The CDR3, as DNA: TGTGCCAGCAGCGGCGGGACTAGCTTGGATACGCAGTATTTT. Translation: CASSGGTSLDTQYF.

This clonotype was counted ten times or more. The CDR3 coding sequence is TGTGCCACCAGCAGAGATGCGGCTTACGAGACCCAGTACTTC. Translated: CATSRDAAYETQYF. The V and J genes are TRBV15 and TRBJ2-5; D is ambiguous. The V gene lost 0 bases and the J gene lost 5 bases, with 10 bases spanning the gap. The V gene's germline CDR1 is LNHNV and CDR2 YYDKDF (reference sequence). The CDR3 consists of 14 residues.

This clonotype was observed many times. The chain carries TRBV3-1 and TRBJ2-7; D is possibly TRBD1 (6 bases). CDR1 is LGHDT, CDR2 YNNKEL, per germline (reference sequence). The CDR3 extends over 15 amino acids. Trimming removed 0 bases at V and 9 bases at J, with 18 bases between. The DNA for the CDR3 is TGTGCCAGCAGCCAAGATTTGGACAGTCTCTCCTTGCAGTACTTC. This translates into CASSQDLDSLSLQYF.

In nucleotides, the CDR3 is TGCAGCGTTGAAGGGGCACCTGCGGCCCGACCCTACGAGCAGTACTTC. It specifies CSVEGAPAARPYEQYF. The chain is built from TRBV29-1 and TRBJ2-7; the D is unclear. V lost 1 base to trimming and J lost 2 bases, with 18 bases between them. This CDR3 comprises 16 residues. In germline, CDR1 is SQVTM, CDR2 ANQGSEA.

This clonotype was recorded many times. The V gene is TRBV7-8, the J gene TRBJ1-4, with TRBD1 identical over 11 bases. V lost 4 bases to trimming and J lost 6 bases; unmatched junction nucleotides: 4. The CDR3 extends over 15 amino acids. Germline values: CDR1 SGHVS, CDR2 FQNEAQ. The CDR3 bases are TGTGCCAGCAGCTCAGGACAGGGGGCCCATGAAAAACTGTTTTTT. Translation: CASSSGQGAHEKLFF.

The rearrangement joins TRBV7-9 to TRBJ2-3, with TRBD1 matching 7 bases. The CDR3 is 17 amino acids. In germline, CDR1 is SEHNR, CDR2 FQNEAQ (reference sequence). With V trimmed by 4 bases and J by 1 base, 11 bases remained unmatched. The CDR3 region is CASSYRGPGGRTDTQYF. CDR3 bases: TGTGCCAGCAGCTACCGCGGCCCAGGGGGTCGCACAGATACGCAGTATTTT.

This clonotype was observed a few times. V usage is TRBV13 and J usage is TRBJ1-2, with 8 bases fitting TRBD1. The CDR3 contains 17 residues. After removal of 2 bases from V and 8 bases from J, the junction contained 16 bases not matched to a gene. The V gene's germline CDR1 is PRHDT and CDR2 FYEKMQ (reference sequence). The CDR3 loop is CASSLQGAYGTSGGYTF. As DNA, the CDR3 is TGTGCCAGCAGCTTACAGGGGGCCTACGGGACATCGGGCGGCTACACCTTC.

This clonotype has a count of ten or more. The CDR3 protein is CAISESTGGGETQYF. Here the CDR3 DNA reads TGTGCCATCAGTGAGTCGACAGGAGGGGGAGAGACCCAGTACTTC. V usage is TRBV10-3 and J usage is TRBJ2-5, with D possibly called TRBD1 or TRBD2 (6 bases each). Germline values: CDR1 ENHRY, CDR2 SYGVKD. Trimming left V 0 bases short and J 4 bases short, with 12 bases between. The CDR3 extends over 15 amino acids.

This clonotype was observed at least ten times. The chain combines TRBV18 with TRBJ1-5; 8 nucleotides align to TRBD1. The germline gives CDR1 KGHSH, CDR2 LQKENI. The CDR3 is 15 amino acids. Germline trimming cut 6 bases from V and 6 bases from J; bases unmatched to any gene: 10. This CDR3 reads CASSPNQGAGQPQHF. The CDR3 nucleotides are TGTGCCAGCTCTCCTAATCAGGGGGCTGGTCAGCCCCAGCATTTT.

This clonotype occurred many times. DNA of the CDR3: TGTGCCAGCAGTCCTCCCCGACTAGAAGGGCAAGAGACCCAGTACTTC. Its protein product is CASSPPRLEGQETQYF. The chain recombines TRBV12-3 or TRBV12-4 with TRBJ2-5; possible D gene TRBD2, 6 bases. Trimming removed 5 bases at V and 2 bases at J, with 18 bases between. The CDR3 length is 16 residues.

This clonotype was observed a handful of times. The chain couples TRBV7-2 to TRBJ2-3; 8 positions match TRBD2. CDR3 length equals 15 residues. Trimming at V came to 5 bases and at J to 2 bases, leaving 6 bases not matched to a gene. CDR1 is SGHTA and CDR2 is FQGNSA in the germline V gene. CDR3 nucleotides: TGTGCCAGCAGCGCCCGGGGGGGCCACACAGATACGCAGTATTTT. It encodes CASSARGGHTDTQYF.

This clonotype was counted many times. The chain recombines TRBV12-3 or TRBV12-4 with TRBJ2-1, with 9 bases identical to TRBD2. This CDR3 has 16 residues. The V gene end was trimmed by 5 bases and the J gene end by 7 bases; junction bases not matched to a gene: 12. CDR3 coding DNA: TGTGCCAGCAGTCCCGATCCTAGCGGGACTGGAAATGAGCAGTTCTTC. This gives the protein CASSPDPSGTGNEQFF.

This clonotype has a handful of counts. This chain links TRBV20-1 with TRBJ2-2; TRBD1 matches 11 bases. From germline, CDR1 is DFQATT and CDR2 SNEGSKA (reference sequence). Germline trimming cut 4 bases from V and 5 bases from J; bases unmatched to any gene: 3. There are 14 residues in the CDR3. CDR3 coding DNA: TGCAGTGCTAAGGGACAGGGGGGAACCGGGGAGCTGTTTTTT. Translating it yields CSAKGQGGTGELFF.

This chain joins TRBV10-3 and TRBJ1-1; possible D gene TRBD1, 5 bases. Germline CDR1 ENHRY, CDR2 SYGVKD. The CDR3 consists of 12 residues. The V end lost 8 bases, the J end lost 6 bases, and 13 bases lay between the germline ends. CDR3 loop: CAIGPGGSEAFF. The CDR3 DNA follows: TGTGCCATCGGCCCCGGGGGGTCTGAAGCTTTCTTT.

The V call is TRBV14, the J call TRBJ1-1; perhaps TRBD1 as D (6 bases). This CDR3 comprises 14 residues. V gave up 3 bases and J gave up 1 base, with 9 bases separating them. Germline CDR1 is SGHDN and CDR2 is FVKESK. In DNA, the CDR3 is TGTGCCAGCAGCCAGAGGGGGGGGAACACTGAAGCTTTCTTT. It translates to CASSQRGGNTEAFF.

The chain is built from TRBV5-1 and TRBJ1-1, with a tentative D call TRBD1 (6 bases). CDR1 and CDR2 (germline): SGHRS, YFSETQ. The germline V and J ends were trimmed by 4 bases and 0 bases, with 10 bases remaining between them. The CDR3 contains 14 residues. The CDR3: CASSIGTLNTEAFF. The CDR3 nucleotides are TGCGCCAGCAGCATCGGGACACTGAACACTGAAGCTTTCTTT.

This rearrangement joins TRBV10-3 to TRBJ2-7; tentatively, D is TRBD2 (5 bases). The CDR3 is made up of 13 amino acids. Looked up from germline, CDR1 is ENHRY and CDR2 is SYGVKD. The V end lost 3 bases, the J end lost 7 bases, and 13 bases lay between the germline ends. The CDR3 DNA reads as TGTGCCATCAGTGAAGGTGAGGGCTTGGAGCAGTACTTC. This codes for CAISEGEGLEQYF.

This sequence joins TRBV29-1 and TRBJ2-2, with D uncertain. V was clipped by 7 bases and J by 8 bases, with 11 bases between them. Germline V CDR1 and CDR2: SQVTM, ANQGSEA. The CDR3 runs 11 residues. The CDR3 protein is CSARLFGELFF. DNA of the CDR3: TGCAGCGCTAGACTGTTTGGGGAGCTGTTTTTT.

The chain has TRBV20-1 and TRBJ2-5; 10 bases map to TRBD1. Per the germline V gene, CDR1 is DFQATT and CDR2 is SNEGSKA (reference sequence). Trimming cost V 3 bases and J 5 bases; bases outside gene matches: 6. The CDR3 is 14 amino acids. The CDR3 reads CSASQDRGIETQYF. As DNA, the CDR3 is TGCAGTGCTAGTCAGGACAGGGGGATTGAGACCCAGTACTTC.

V usage is TRBV7-9 and J usage is TRBJ1-5; TRBD1 agrees at 9 bases. The CDR3 totals 13 residues. V shed 5 bases, J shed 11 bases, and the junction held 7 bases outside the gene matches. Germline-derived CDR1 and CDR2 are SEHNR and FQNEAQ (reference sequence). The CDR3 loop is CASSPLTGGTQHF. The CDR3 DNA follows: TGTGCCAGCAGCCCTCTGACAGGGGGGACCCAGCATTTT. The whole variable domain, remainder taken from reference TRBV7-9 and TRBJ1-5, is DTGVSQNPRHKITKRGQNVTFRCDPISEHNRLYWYRQTLGQGPEFLTYFQNEAQLEKSRLLSDRFSAERPKGSFSTLEIQRTEQGDSAMYLCASSPLTGGTQHFGDGTRLSIL.

The chain joins TRBV10-2 to TRBJ2-4, with no clear D. The CDR3 consists of 16 residues. Germline CDR1 WSHSY, CDR2 SAAADI. The V gene lost 3 bases and the J gene lost 0 bases, with 12 bases spanning the gap. This CDR3 is CASSDDTRLAKNIQYF. The DNA for the CDR3 is TGCGCCAGCAGTGACGACACCCGGTTAGCCAAAAACATTCAGTACTTC.

The sample holds a few counts of this clonotype. V and J are TRBV29-1 and TRBJ2-1; D perhaps matches TRBD1 (5 bases). Trimming pared 5 bases from V and 8 bases from J, leaving 16 bases between. This CDR3 has 13 residues. Germline CDR1 reads SQVTM; CDR2 reads ANQGSEA. CDR3 coding DNA: TGCAGCGTTTCCAGGGTGGCCAGAGATGAGCAGTTCTTC. Translated, it gives CSVSRVARDEQFF.

This clonotype showed up just a few times. The CDR3 bases are TGTGCCAGCAGCTTAGGGTATTATAGCACAGATACGCAGTATTTT. Translated, it gives CASSLGYYSTDTQYF. The rearrangement links TRBV7-2 to TRBJ2-3; D remains unclear. Deletions cut 1 base from V and 0 bases from J, with 8 bases between. Germline V gene sequence: CDR1 SGHTA, CDR2 FQGNSA. The CDR3 consists of 15 residues. Together with reference TRBV7-2 and TRBJ2-3, the CDR3 gives the full variable domain: GAGVSQSPSNKVTEKGKDVELRCDPISGHTALYWYRQSLGQGLEFLIYFQGNSAPDKSGLPSDRFSAERTGGSVSTLTIQRTQQEDSAVYLCASSLGYYSTDTQYFGPGTRLTVL.

This clonotype was counted at least ten times. This chain connects TRBV29-1 to TRBJ1-1; D not certain. The CDR3 totals 12 residues. Trimming stripped 6 bases from V and 1 base from J, with 9 bases between. Germline V CDR1 and CDR2: SQVTM, ANQGSEA. In DNA, the CDR3 is TGCAGCGTCAAGACCCAGAACACTGAAGCTTTCTTT. Amino acid sequence: CSVKTQNTEAFF.

This clonotype came up a few times. The chain couples TRBV11-2 to TRBJ1-2, with 7 bases identical to TRBD1. CDR1 is SGHAT, CDR2 FQNNGV, per germline. Unmatched junction bases numbered 5, after V lost 4 bases and J lost 0 bases. This CDR3 region has 15 residues. The CDR3 region has the DNA TGTGCCAGCAGCTGGCCTGGGACAGCTAACTATGGCTACACCTTC. Amino acids: CASSWPGTANYGYTF.